Shown below are 2 T cell receptor beta chains from a single sample sequenced in a study of T cell responses to AZD1222 COVID-19 vaccine. Profiled with immunoSEQ multiplex PCR; TCRdb holds only in-frame clones, not every one. Among 70,000 or so clones listed, approximately 87% were seen once. The specimen was peripheral blood, collected 28 days after the second AZD1222 dose. These receptors all come from an adult who received the AZD1222 COVID-19 vaccine.

This clone was observed a handful of times. The chain carries TRBV6-5 and TRBJ1-4; D is undetermined. Germline V lookup: CDR1 MNHEY, CDR2 SVGAGI. The V end lost 4 bases, the J end lost 6 bases, and 12 bases lay between the germline ends. The CDR3 covers 14 residues. CDR3 protein: CASSSTWGYEKLFF. The CDR3 coding sequence is TGTGCCAGCAGTTCCACTTGGGGTTATGAAAAACTGTTTTTT.

The chain uses TRBV5-1 and TRBJ2-1; 8 bases are shared with TRBD2. Germline CDR1 SGHRS, CDR2 YFSETQ. J was trimmed by 8 bases and V by 5 bases; bases with no gene match: 15. This CDR3 comprises 16 residues. As DNA, the CDR3 is TGCGCCAGCAGTACTGGACGGAGCGGGAGTGGAGATGAGCAGTTCTTC. Translating it yields CASSTGRSGSGDEQFF.